This T cell receptor (beta chain) was captured in a study of OX40 agonist ivuxolimab in advanced cancers. Sequencing used immunoSEQ multiplex PCR; TCRdb keeps in-frame clones, though not all of them. The repertoire holds about 50,000 clones, with approximately 83% as singletons. V gave up 7 bases and J gave up 2 bases; unmatched junction bases: 6. The CDR3 runs to 14 residues. CDR1 and CDR2 (germline): LNHDA, SQIVND (reference sequence). On this clone itself: The antigen is unknown.

Overall study findings and caveats: Some nonresponders likewise displayed low normalized T-cell clonal expansion.

The source material was CD4+ or CD8+ T cells sorted from blood, sampled in a trial of the OX40 agonist ivuxolimab. The V call is TRBV19, the J call TRBJ2-7, with 9 bases lining up with TRBD2. The clonotype comes from an adult with an advanced solid tumor such as melanoma, head and neck, liver or kidney cancer. Written as DNA, the CDR3 is TGTGCCAGTAAAGAGCGGGGGGCTCCCTACGAGCAGTACTTC. Its translation: CASKERGAPYEQYF.